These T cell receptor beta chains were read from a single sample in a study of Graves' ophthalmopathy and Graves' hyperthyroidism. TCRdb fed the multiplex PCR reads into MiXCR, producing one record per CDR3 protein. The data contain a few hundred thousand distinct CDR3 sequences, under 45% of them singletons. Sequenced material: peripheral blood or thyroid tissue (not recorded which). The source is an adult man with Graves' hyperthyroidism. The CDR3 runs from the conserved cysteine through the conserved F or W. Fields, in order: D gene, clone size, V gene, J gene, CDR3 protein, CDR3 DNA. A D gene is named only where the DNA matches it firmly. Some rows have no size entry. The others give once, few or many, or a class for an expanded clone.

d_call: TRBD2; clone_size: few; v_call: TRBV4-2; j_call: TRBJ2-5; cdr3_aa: CASSQGEASGQETQYF; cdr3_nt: TGTGCCAGCAGCCAAGGGGAGGCTAGCGGCCAAGAGACCCAGTACTTC
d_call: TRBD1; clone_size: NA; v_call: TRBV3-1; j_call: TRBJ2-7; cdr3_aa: CASSRQGIPYEQYF; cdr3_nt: TGTGCCAGCAGTCGACAGGGGATCCCCTACGAGCAGTACTTC
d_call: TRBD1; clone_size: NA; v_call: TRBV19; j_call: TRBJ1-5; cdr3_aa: CASSPGQSETQHF; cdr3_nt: TGTGCCAGTAGCCCGGGACAGTCAGAGACCCAGCATTTT
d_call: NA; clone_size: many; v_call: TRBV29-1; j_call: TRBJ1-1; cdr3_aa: CSVAGVGNPEAFF; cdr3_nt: TGCAGCGTTGCGGGGGTGGGAAATCCTGAAGCTTTCTTT
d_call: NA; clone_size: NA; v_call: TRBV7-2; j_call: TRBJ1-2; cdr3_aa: CASSSLETNGYTF; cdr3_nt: TGTGCCAGCAGCAGCTTAGAGACAAATGGCTACACCTTC
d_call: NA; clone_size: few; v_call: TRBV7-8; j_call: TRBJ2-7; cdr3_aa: CASRHPISYEQYF; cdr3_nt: TGTGCCAGCAGGCACCCTATCTCCTACGAGCAGTACTTC
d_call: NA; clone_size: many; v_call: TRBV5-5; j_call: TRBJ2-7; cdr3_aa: CASSREGVYEQYF; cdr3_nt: TGTGCCAGCAGCAGGGAAGGGGTCTACGAGCAGTACTTC
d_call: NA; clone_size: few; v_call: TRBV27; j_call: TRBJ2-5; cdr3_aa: CASSSIGQTGVETQYF; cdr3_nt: TGTGCCAGCAGTTCCATAGGACAGACGGGTGTCGAGACCCAGTACTTC
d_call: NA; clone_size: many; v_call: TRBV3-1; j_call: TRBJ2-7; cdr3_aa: CASSQDPSYEQYF; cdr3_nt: TGTGCCAGCAGCCAAGATCCCAGCTACGAGCAGTACTTC
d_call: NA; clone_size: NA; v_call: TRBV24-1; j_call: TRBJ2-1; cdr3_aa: CATSDFPGTSSYNEQFF; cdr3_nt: TGTGCCACCAGTGATTTTCCCGGGACAAGCTCCTACAATGAGCAGTTCTTC
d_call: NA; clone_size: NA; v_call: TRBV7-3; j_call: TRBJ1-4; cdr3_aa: CASSDTSGRGKKLFF; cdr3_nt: TGTGCCAGCAGCGACACTAGCGGGAGAGGGAAAAAACTGTTTTTT
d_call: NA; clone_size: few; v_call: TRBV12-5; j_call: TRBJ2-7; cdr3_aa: CASGLESYEQYF; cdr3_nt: TGTGCTAGTGGTTTAGAGTCCTACGAGCAGTACTTC
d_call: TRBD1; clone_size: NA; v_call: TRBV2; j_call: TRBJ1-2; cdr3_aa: CASSAHTGGGYTF; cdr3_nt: TGTGCCAGCAGTGCCCACACAGGGGGCGGCTACACCTTC
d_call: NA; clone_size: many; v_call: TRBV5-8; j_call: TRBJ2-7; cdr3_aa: CASSLESGEYEQYF; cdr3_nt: TGTGCCAGCAGCTTGGAGAGCGGAGAATACGAGCAGTACTTC
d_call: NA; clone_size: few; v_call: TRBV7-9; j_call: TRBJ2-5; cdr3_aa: CASQGFRVQETQYF; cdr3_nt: TGTGCCAGCCAAGGGTTCAGGGTGCAAGAGACCCAGTACTTC
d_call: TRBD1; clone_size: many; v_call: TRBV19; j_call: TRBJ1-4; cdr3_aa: CASSIKGTGNEKLFF; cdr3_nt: TGTGCCAGTAGTATCAAAGGGACAGGGAACGAAAAACTGTTTTTT
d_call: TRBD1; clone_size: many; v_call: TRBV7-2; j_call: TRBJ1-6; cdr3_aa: CASSLGGTDDSPLHF; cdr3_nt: TGTGCCAGCAGCTTAGGGGGGACAGACGATTCACCCCTCCACTTT
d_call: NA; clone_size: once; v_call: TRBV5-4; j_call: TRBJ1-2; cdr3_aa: CASSFALGVGSSNYGYTF; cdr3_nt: TGTGCCAGCAGCTTCGCGTTAGGAGTCGGGTCCTCTAACTATGGCTACACCTTC
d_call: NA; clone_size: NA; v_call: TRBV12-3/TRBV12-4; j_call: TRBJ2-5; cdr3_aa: CASSPEGGGEQPQYF; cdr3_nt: TGTGCCAGCAGTCCGGAGGGGGGTGGAGAGCAGCCCCAGTACTTC
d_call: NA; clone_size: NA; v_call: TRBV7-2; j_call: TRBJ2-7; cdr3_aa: CASSLRTASYEQYF; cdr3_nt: TGTGCCAGCAGCCTTCGGACAGCCTCCTACGAGCAGTACTTC
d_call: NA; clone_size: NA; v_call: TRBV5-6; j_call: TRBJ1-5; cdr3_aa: CASSRTEIRMNQPQHF; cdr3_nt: TGTGCCAGCAGCCGGACAGAAATAAGAATGAATCAGCCCCAGCATTTT
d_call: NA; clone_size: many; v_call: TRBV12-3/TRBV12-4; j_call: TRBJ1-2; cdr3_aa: CATTLGILDDYTF; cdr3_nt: TGTGCCACCACTTTGGGGATTCTCGACGACTACACCTTC
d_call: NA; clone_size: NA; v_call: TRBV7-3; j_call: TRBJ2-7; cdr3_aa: CASSLLRDDEQYF; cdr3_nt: TGTGCCAGCAGTTTATTAAGAGACGACGAGCAGTACTTC
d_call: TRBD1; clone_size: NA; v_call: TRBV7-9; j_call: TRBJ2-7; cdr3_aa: CASSWRTGGVRTGELSAYEQYF; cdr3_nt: TGTGCCAGCAGCTGGCGAACAGGGGGCGTTCGCACCGGGGAGCTGTCAGCCTACGAGCAGTACTTC
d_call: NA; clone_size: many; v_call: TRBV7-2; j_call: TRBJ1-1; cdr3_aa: CASSLEFWQGIEAFF; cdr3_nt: TGTGCCAGCAGCTTAGAATTTTGGCAGGGAATTGAAGCTTTCTTT
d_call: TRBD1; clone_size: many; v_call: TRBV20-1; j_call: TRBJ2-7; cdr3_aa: CSAWTGASYEQYF; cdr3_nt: TGCAGTGCTTGGACAGGGGCTTCCTACGAGCAGTACTTC
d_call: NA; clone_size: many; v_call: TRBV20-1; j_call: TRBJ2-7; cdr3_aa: CSASRLGGYEQYF; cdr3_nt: TGCAGTGCTAGCCGACTAGGAGGCTACGAGCAGTACTTC